The following is a T cell receptor beta chain sequence with its context. Its antigen remains unidentified. Trimming removed 1 base from V and 3 bases from J; junction bases left unmatched: 9. The CDR3 totals 17 residues. Germline V gene lookup returns CDR1 SGHDN and CDR2 FVKESK. With 60 Vbeta and 13 Jbeta primers, the PCR was carried out. Produced via immunoSEQ multiplex PCR; TCRdb's table is partial and in-frame only. The data hold 100,000 to 150,000 clones, with roughly 82% observed a single time. The sample comes from a study of cytomegalovirus exposure and HLA in healthy donors. The wider study: Previous work identified 95 million to 140 million unique TCR beta sequences from about 200 million T cells.

Notes on the study in general: In the analysis, some V segments, TRBV6-2 and TRBV6-3 included, were excluded as indistinguishable. In a later analysis, TCR beta V- and J-gene trimming showed a link to a missense DCLRE1C variant.

Source material: PBMCs. The receptor's source is a woman in her thirties or forties in good health and CMV-seropositive. The chain uses TRBV14 and TRBJ2-4; 7 bases align to TRBD2. The CDR3 sequence: CASSQGKRREYKNIQYF. The CDR3 coding sequence is TGTGCCAGCAGCCAAGGGAAGCGGCGGGAGTACAAAAACATTCAGTACTTC.